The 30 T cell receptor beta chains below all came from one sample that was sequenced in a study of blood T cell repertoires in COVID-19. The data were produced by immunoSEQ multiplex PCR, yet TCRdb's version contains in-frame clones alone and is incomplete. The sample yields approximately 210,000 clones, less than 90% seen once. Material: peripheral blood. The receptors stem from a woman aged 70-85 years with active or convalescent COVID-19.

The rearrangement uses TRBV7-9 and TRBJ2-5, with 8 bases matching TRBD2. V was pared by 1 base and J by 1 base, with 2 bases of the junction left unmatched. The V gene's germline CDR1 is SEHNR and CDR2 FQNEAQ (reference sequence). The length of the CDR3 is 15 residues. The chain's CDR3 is CASSLGRGGQETQYF. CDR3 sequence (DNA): TGTGCCAGCAGCTTAGGACGGGGGGGCCAAGAGACCCAGTACTTC.

For the CDR3, the DNA is TGTGCCAGCAGCTTAGCTAGCGGAACCTACAATGAGCAGTTCTTC. Translated, it gives CASSLASGTYNEQFF. The chain combines TRBV7-9 with TRBJ2-1; tentatively, D is TRBD2 (6 bases). CDR1 and CDR2 from the germline V gene are SEHNR and FQNEAQ (reference sequence). The CDR3 covers 15 residues. The V end lost 0 bases, the J end lost 2 bases, and 8 bases lay between the germline ends.

The CDR3 region is CASSPNYVSPLHF. As DNA, the CDR3 is TGTGCCAGTTCCCCGAACTACGTTTCACCCCTCCACTTT. The gene calls are TRBV19 and TRBJ1-6; no firm D call. The CDR3 totals 13 residues. CDR1 is LNHDA and CDR2 is SQIVND in the germline V gene (reference sequence). V gave up 8 bases and J gave up 9 bases, with 14 bases separating them.

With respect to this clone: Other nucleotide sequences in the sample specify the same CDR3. CDR3 sequence reads: CASSSQGYEQFF. The CDR3 region has the DNA TGCGCCAGCAGCTCACAGGGTTATGAGCAGTTCTTC. The rearrangement uses TRBV5-1 and TRBJ2-1; maybe TRBD1 (6 bases). The CDR3 contains 12 residues. CDR1 is SGHRS, CDR2 YFSETQ, per germline. V was trimmed by 3 bases and J by 8 bases, leaving 9 bases between them.

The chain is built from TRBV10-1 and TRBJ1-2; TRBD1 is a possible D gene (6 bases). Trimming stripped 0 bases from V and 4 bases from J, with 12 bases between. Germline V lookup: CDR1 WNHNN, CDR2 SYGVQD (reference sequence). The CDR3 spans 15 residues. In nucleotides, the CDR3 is TGCGCCAGCAGTGAGTCCGCAGGGGAGGGCTATGGCTACACCTTC. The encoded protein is CASSESAGEGYGYTF.

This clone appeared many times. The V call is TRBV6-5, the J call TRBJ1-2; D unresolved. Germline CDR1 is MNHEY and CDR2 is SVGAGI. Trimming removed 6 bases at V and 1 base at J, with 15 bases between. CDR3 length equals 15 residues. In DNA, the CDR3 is TGTGCCAGCAGCCAAAGGTCGGAGGGTAACTATGGCTACACCTTC. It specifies CASSQRSEGNYGYTF.

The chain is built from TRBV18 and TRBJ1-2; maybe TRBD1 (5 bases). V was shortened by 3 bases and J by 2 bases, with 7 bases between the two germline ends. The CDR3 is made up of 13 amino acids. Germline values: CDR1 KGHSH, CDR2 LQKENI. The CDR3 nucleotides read TGTGCCAGCTCACCGGGGCCGAACTATGGCTACACCTTC. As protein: CASSPGPNYGYTF.

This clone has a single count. CDR3 residues: CASTYGSNTEAFF. The CDR3 DNA reads TGTGCCAGCACCTACGGGTCGAACACTGAAGCTTTCTTT. The chain employs TRBV5-6 and TRBJ1-1; no definite D call. V was pared by 6 bases and J by 1 base, with 10 bases between. CDR1 is SGHDT, CDR2 YYEEEE, per germline. The CDR3 sequence is 13 residues long.

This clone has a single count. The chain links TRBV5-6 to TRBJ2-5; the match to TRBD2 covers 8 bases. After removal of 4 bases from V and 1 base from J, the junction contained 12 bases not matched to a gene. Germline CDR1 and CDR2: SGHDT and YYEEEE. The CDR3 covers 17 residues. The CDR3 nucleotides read TGTGCCAGCAGCCCCGATGTAGCGGGACACCGCCAAGAGACCCAGTACTTC. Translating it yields CASSPDVAGHRQETQYF.

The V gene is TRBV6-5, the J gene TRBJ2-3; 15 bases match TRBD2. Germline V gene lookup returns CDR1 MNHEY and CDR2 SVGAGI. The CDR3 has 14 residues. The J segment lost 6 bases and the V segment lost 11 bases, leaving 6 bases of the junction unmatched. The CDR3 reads CASRTSGGADTQYF. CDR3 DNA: TGTGCCTCTCGGACTAGCGGGGGGGCCGATACGCAGTATTTT.

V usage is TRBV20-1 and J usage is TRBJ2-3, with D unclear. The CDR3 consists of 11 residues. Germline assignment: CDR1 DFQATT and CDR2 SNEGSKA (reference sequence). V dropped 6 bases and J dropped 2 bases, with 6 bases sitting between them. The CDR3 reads CSAQHTDTQYF. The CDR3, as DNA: TGCAGTGCCCAACACACAGATACGCAGTATTTT.

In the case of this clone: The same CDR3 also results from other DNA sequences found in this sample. The CDR3 protein is CASSLGQNEKLFF. CDR3 coding DNA: TGCGCCAGCAGCCTCGGACAGAATGAAAAACTGTTTTTT. The chain carries TRBV5-1 and TRBJ1-4; D might be TRBD1 (6 bases). The V end was cut by 4 bases, the J end by 5 bases, with 9 bases between. Germline lookup yields CDR1 SGHRS and CDR2 YFSETQ. This CDR3 region has 13 residues.

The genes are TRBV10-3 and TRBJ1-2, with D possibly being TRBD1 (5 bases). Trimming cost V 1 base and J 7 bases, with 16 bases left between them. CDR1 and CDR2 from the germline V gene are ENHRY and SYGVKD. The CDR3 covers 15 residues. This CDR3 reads CAISEWVVGAGGYTF. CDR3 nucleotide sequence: TGTGCCATCAGTGAGTGGGTCGTAGGGGCTGGTGGCTACACCTTC.

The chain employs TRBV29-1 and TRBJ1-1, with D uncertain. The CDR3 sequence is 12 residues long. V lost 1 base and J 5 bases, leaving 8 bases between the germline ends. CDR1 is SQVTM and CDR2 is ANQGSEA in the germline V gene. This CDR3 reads CSVEVIGTEAFF. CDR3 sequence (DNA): TGCAGCGTTGAAGTGATCGGGACTGAAGCTTTCTTT.

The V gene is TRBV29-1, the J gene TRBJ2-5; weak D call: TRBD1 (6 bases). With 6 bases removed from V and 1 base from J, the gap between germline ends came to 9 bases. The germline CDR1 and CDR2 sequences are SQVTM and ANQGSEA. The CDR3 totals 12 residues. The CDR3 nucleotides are TGCAGCGTAAACAGGGCCCAAGAGACCCAGTACTTC. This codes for CSVNRAQETQYF. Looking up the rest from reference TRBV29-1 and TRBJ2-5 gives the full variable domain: SAVISQKPSRDICQRGTSLTIQCQVDSQVTMMFWYRQQPGQSLTLIATANQGSEATYESGFVIDKFPISRPNLTFSTLTVSNMSPEDSSIYLCSVNRAQETQYFGPGTRLLVL.

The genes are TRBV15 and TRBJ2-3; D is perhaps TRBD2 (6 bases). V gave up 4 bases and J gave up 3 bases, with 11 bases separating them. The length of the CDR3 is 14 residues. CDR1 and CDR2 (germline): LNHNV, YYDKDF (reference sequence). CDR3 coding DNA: TGTGCCACCAGCACAGTAGGAGGGACAGATACGCAGTATTTT. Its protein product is CATSTVGGTDTQYF.

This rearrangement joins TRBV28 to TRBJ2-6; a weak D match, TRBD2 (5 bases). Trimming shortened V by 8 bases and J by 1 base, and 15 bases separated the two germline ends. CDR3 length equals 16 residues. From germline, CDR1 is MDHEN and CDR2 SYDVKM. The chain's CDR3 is CASGEEGRSGANVLTF. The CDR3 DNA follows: TGTGCCAGCGGAGAAGAGGGTAGGTCTGGGGCCAACGTCCTGACTTTC.

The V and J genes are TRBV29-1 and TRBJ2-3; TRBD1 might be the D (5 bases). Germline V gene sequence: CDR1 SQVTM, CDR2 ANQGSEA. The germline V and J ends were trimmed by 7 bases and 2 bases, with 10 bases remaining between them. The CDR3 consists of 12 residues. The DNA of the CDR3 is TGCAGCGATGGGGCAGACACAGATACGCAGTATTTT. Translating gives CSDGADTDTQYF.

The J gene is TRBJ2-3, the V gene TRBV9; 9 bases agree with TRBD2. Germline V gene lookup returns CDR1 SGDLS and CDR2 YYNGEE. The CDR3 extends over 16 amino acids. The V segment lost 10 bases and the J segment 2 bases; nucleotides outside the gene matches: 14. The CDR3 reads CARTEGASGDTDTQYF. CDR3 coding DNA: TGTGCCCGAACCGAGGGGGCTAGCGGGGACACAGATACGCAGTATTTT.

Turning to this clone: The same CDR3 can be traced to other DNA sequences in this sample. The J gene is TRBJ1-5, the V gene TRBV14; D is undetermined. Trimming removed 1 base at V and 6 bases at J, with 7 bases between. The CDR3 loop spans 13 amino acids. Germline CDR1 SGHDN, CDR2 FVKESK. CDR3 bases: TGTGCCAGCAGCCAAGGGGAGGGTCAGCCCCAGCATTTT. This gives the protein CASSQGEGQPQHF.

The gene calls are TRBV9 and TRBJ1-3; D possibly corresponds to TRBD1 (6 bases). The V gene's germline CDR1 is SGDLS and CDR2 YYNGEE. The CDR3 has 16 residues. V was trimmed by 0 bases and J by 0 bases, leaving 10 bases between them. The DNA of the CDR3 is TGTGCCAGCAGCGTAGAGGGGGGGTACTCTGGAAACACCATATATTTT. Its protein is CASSVEGGYSGNTIYF.

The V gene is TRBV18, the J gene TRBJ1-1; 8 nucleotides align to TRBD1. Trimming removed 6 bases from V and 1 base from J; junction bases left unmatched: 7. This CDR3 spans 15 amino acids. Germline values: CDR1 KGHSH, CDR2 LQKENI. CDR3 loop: CASSPGQATNTEAFF. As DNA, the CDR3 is TGTGCCAGCTCTCCGGGACAGGCGACGAACACTGAAGCTTTCTTT.

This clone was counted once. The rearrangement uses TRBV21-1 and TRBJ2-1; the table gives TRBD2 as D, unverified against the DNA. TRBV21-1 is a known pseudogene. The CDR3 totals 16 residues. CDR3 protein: CASSYLRAGGYNEQFF. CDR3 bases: TGTGCCAGCAGCTACCTCAGAGCGGGAGGGTACAATGAGCAGTTCTTC.

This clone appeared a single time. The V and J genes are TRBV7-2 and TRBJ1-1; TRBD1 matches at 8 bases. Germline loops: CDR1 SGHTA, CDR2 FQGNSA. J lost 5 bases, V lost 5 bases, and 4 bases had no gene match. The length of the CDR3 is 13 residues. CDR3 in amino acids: CASSAGQGTEAFF. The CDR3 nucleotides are TGTGCCAGCAGCGCCGGACAGGGAACTGAAGCTTTCTTT.

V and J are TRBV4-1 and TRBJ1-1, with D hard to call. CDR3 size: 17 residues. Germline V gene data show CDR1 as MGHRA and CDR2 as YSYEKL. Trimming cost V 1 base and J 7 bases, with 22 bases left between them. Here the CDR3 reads CASSQVAFLGILGEAFF. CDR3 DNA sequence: TGCGCCAGCAGCCAAGTAGCGTTTCTCGGGATTCTGGGTGAAGCTTTCTTT.

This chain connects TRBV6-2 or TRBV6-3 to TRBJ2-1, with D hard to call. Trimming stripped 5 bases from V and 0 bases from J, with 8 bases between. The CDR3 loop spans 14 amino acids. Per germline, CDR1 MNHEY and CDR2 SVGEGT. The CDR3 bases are TGTGCCAGCAGTGCATCTAGCTCCTACAATGAGCAGTTCTTC. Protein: CASSASSSYNEQFF.

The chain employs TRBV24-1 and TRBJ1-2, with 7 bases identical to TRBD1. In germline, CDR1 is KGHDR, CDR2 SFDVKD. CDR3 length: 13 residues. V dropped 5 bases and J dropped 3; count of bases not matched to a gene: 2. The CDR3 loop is CATSGGQYYGYTF. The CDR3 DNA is TGTGCCACCAGTGGGGGACAGTACTATGGCTACACCTTC.

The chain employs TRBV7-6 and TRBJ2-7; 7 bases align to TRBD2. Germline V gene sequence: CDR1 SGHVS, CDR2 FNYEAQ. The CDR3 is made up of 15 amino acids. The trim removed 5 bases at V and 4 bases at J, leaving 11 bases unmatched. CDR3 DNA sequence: TGTGCCAGCAGCCCCGGGACCCCCGGGGGGTACGAGCAGTACTTC. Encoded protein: CASSPGTPGGYEQYF.

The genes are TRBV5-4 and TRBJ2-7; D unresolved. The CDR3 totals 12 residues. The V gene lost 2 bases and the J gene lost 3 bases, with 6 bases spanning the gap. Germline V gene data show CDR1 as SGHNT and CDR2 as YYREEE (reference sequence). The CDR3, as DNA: TGTGCCAGCAGCTTCGACTTCTACGAGCAGTACTTC. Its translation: CASSFDFYEQYF.

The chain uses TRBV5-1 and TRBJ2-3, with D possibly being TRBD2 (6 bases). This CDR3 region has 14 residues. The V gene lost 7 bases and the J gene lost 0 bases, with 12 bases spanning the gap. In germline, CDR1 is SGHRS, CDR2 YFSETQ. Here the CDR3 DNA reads TGCGCCAGCGGCGACGGGACTAGCACAGATACGCAGTATTTT. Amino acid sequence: CASGDGTSTDTQYF.